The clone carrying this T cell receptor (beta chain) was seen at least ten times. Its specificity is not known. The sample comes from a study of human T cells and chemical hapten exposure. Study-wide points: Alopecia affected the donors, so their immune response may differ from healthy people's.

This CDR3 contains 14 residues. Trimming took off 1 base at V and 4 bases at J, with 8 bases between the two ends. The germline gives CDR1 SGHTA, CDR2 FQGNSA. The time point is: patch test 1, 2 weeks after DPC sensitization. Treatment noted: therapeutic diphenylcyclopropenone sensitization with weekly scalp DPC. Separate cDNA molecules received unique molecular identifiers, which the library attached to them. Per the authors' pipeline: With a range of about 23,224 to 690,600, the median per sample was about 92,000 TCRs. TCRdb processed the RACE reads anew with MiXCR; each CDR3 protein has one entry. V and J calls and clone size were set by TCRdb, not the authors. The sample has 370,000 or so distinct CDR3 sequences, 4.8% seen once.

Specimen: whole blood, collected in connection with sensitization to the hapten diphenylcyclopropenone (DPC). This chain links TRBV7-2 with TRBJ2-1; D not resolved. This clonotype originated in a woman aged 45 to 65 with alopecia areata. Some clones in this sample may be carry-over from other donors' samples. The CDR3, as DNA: TGTGCCAGCAGCTTAGATATCTCTTACAATGAGCAGTTCTTC. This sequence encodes CASSLDISYNEQFF.